This T cell receptor (beta chain) appears in the sequencing data of a study of blood T cell repertoires in COVID-19. As for the study in general: Acute-phase and convalescent COVID-19 samples originated in the United States, Italy and Spain. T cells, B-cell-depleted T cells, or PBMCs provided the cDNA or gDNA that served as material.

Authors' analysis steps: Estimated nucleated cell counts came from reference gene primer amplification. Repertoires were generated with immunoSEQ multiplex PCR, while TCRdb's copy carries only in-frame clones and drops some. That table is the source of V, J and clone size, and D and trimming were worked out from the DNA. The sample holds 210,000 or so clones, over 75% seen once. In germline, CDR1 is SQVTM, CDR2 ANQGSEA. V gave up 7 bases and J gave up 5 bases; unmatched junction bases: 8. The CDR3 runs to 14 residues. The receptor was isolated from a human donor in a cohort sampled during active COVID-19. Sequencing was done on a sample of peripheral blood. The chain uses TRBV29-1 and TRBJ2-5; the match to TRBD2 covers 12 bases. The CDR3 loop is CSALAGGSGETQYF. The CDR3 DNA reads TGCAGCGCACTAGCGGGAGGAAGTGGCGAGACCCAGTACTTC.